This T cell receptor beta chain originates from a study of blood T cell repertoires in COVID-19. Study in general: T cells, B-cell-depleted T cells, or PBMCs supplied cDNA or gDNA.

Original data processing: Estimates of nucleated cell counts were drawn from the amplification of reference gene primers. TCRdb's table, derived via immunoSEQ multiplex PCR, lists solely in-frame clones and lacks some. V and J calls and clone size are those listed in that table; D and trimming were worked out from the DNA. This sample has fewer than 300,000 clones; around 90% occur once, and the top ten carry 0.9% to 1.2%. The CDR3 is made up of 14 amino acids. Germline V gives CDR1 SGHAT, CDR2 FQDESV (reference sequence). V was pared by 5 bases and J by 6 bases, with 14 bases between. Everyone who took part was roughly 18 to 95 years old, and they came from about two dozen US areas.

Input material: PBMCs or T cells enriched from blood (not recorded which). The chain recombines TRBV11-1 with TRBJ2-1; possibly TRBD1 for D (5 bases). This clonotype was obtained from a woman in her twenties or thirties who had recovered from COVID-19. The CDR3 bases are TGTGCCAGCAGCCCAGGGTCCGAGTTCAATGAGCAGTTCTTC. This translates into CASSPGSEFNEQFF.